Each of the 20 T cell receptor beta chains below was sequenced from the same sample in a study of vaccination effects on CD4 cells after COVID-19. These receptors' targets are unknown. Antigen-specific CD4+ T cells expanded by the ViraFEST assay with viral peptide pools were then sequenced. Subsequent to roughly 9 days of culture, CD4+ T cells were isolated. From March to December 2020, the person had a SARS-CoV-2 infection that was confirmed by PCR. TCRdb keeps only in-frame clones here, not all; method: immunoSEQ multiplex PCR. The sample has 30,000 to 35,000 clones; more than 60% are singletons. The sample here was CD4+ T cells from PBMCs cultured with a peptide pool, taken before COVID-19 vaccination. The receptors here all came from a human donor who had a prior SARS-CoV-2 infection.

The CDR3 nucleotides are TGTGCCAGCAGCTACAGGGGCCCCAATTACAATGAGCAGTTCTTC. Protein: CASSYRGPNYNEQFF. This sequence joins TRBV11-2 and TRBJ2-1; 7 bases fit TRBD1. Germline V gene data show CDR1 as SGHAT and CDR2 as FQNNGV. The junction had 7 bases not matched to a gene; V was cut back by 4 bases and J by 4 bases. The CDR3 consists of 15 residues.

The V gene is TRBV19, the J gene TRBJ1-4; 8 nucleotides agree with TRBD1. The CDR3 covers 15 residues. Trimming cost V 4 bases and J 6 bases; bases outside gene matches: 7. CDR1 and CDR2 (germline): LNHDA, SQIVND (reference sequence). The chain's CDR3 is CASSTLGQGDEKLFF. The CDR3 DNA reads TGTGCCAGTAGTACGTTAGGACAGGGAGATGAAAAACTGTTTTTT. The variable domain in full, with the rest retrieved from reference TRBV19 and TRBJ1-4, is DGGITQSPKYLFRKEGQNVTLSCEQNLNHDAMYWYRQDPGQGLRLIYYSQIVNDFQKGDIAEGYSVSREKKESFPLTVTSAQKNPTAFYLCASSTLGQGDEKLFFGSGTQLSVL.

Only a few counts were recorded for this clone. In DNA form, the CDR3 reads TGTGCCTGGAGTAGTGATTCTGGAAACACCATATATTTT. Translated: CAWSSDSGNTIYF. The rearrangement uses TRBV30 and TRBJ1-3; D unresolved. The V gene lost 2 bases and the J gene lost 1 base, with 6 bases spanning the gap. This CDR3 is 13 amino acids long. Germline values: CDR1 GTSNPN, CDR2 SVGIG (reference sequence).

The gene calls are TRBV5-1 and TRBJ2-5; 10 bases match TRBD1. CDR3 length: 16 residues. V lost 5 bases and J lost 5; bases outside the gene matches: 12. Per the germline V gene, CDR1 is SGHRS and CDR2 is YFSETQ. The DNA for the CDR3 is TGCGCCAGCAGTCACGGGGACAGGGGTGGTTTGGAGACCCAGTACTTC. This gives the protein CASSHGDRGGLETQYF.

In its sample, this clone was seen a few times. The chain recombines TRBV4-1 with TRBJ2-6; 9 positions agree with TRBD2. This CDR3 has 16 amino acids. The J segment lost 2 bases and the V segment lost 4 bases, leaving 3 bases of the junction unmatched. Germline values: CDR1 MGHRA, CDR2 YSYEKL. CDR3 nucleotides: TGCGCCAGCAGCCGAGTAGCGGGAGCTGGGGCCAACGTCCTGACTTTC. Residues: CASSRVAGAGANVLTF.

Turning to this clone: This sample includes further DNA sequences coding for the same CDR3. The rearrangement joins TRBV2 to TRBJ1-3; maybe TRBD1 (5 bases). V was cut by 6 bases and J by 2 bases, with 11 bases left in between. Germline-derived CDR1 and CDR2 are SNHLY and FYNNEI. This CDR3 has 14 amino acids. This CDR3 is CASRPQGPGNTIYF. The CDR3 DNA is TGTGCCAGCAGACCCCAGGGCCCTGGAAACACCATATATTTT.

The rearrangement joins TRBV24-1 to TRBJ2-1, with 7 bases that match TRBD2. This CDR3 spans 16 amino acids. The germline CDR1 and CDR2 sequences are KGHDR and SFDVKD. Trimming took 1 base from V and 5 from J; bases not matched to a gene: 7. Written as DNA, the CDR3 is TGTGCCACCAGTGATTTCCGGCGGGAGTACCACAATGAGCAGTTCTTC. This gives the protein CATSDFRREYHNEQFF.

The genes are TRBV7-2 and TRBJ2-7; the D gene is possibly TRBD1 (5 bases). The CDR3 is 15 residues long. CDR1 is SGHTA and CDR2 is FQGNSA in the germline V gene. Trimming pared 2 bases from V and 2 bases from J, leaving 13 bases between. The CDR3 reads CASSLFLGHPYEQYF. The CDR3 nucleotides are TGTGCCAGCAGCTTATTTCTCGGACACCCCTACGAGCAGTACTTC. The entire variable domain, with the rest obtained from reference TRBV7-2 and TRBJ2-7, is as follows: GAGVSQSPSNKVTEKGKDVELRCDPISGHTALYWYRQSLGQGLEFLIYFQGNSAPDKSGLPSDRFSAERTGGSVSTLTIQRTQQEDSAVYLCASSLFLGHPYEQYFGPGTRLTVT.

V usage is TRBV5-1 and J usage is TRBJ1-2; D possibly corresponds to TRBD1 (5 bases). This CDR3 is built from 14 residues. Germline values: CDR1 SGHRS, CDR2 YFSETQ. The V gene lost 4 bases and the J gene lost 2 bases, with 12 bases spanning the gap. The CDR3 nucleotides read TGCGCCAGCAGCCCACAGACAGTGAACTATGGCTACACCTTC. Its translation is CASSPQTVNYGYTF.

The chain joins TRBV2 to TRBJ2-5; D possibly uses TRBD1 or TRBD2 (6 bases each). CDR3 size: 13 residues. CDR1 and CDR2 (germline): SNHLY, FYNNEI. Trimming shortened V by 7 bases and J by 5 bases, and 14 bases separated the two germline ends. The CDR3: CASNHREEETQYF. For the CDR3, the DNA is TGTGCCAGCAACCACAGGGAGGAGGAGACCCAGTACTTC.

This clone was seen only a few times. CDR3 sequence reads: CASSQRQGERGSSYEQYF. For the CDR3, the DNA is TGTGCCAGCAGCCAGCGTCAGGGTGAGCGGGGGTCATCCTACGAGCAGTACTTC. This chain joins TRBV4-2 and TRBJ2-7, with TRBD2 matching over 8 bases. The germline CDR1 and CDR2 sequences are LGHNA and YNFKEQ. The CDR3 has 18 amino acids. J lost 1 base, V lost 3 bases, and 14 bases had no gene match.

V and J are TRBV4-2 and TRBJ2-3; 13 bases are a match to TRBD2. V trimming: 1 base; J trimming: 5 bases; junction bases outside the gene matches: 9. The germline gives CDR1 LGHNA, CDR2 YNFKEQ. CDR3 size: 18 residues. The CDR3 region is CASSQGLTSGGAQDTQYF. DNA of the CDR3: TGTGCCAGCAGCCAAGGTCTTACTAGCGGGGGGGCCCAAGATACGCAGTATTTT.

This clone was found a few times. This sequence joins TRBV4-2 and TRBJ2-5, with 13 bases lining up with TRBD2. This CDR3 contains 17 residues. Germline loops: CDR1 LGHNA, CDR2 YNFKEQ. V lost 3 bases, J lost 5 bases, and 9 bases stayed unmatched. For the CDR3, the DNA is TGTGCCAGCAGCCACCCGGTCGGGACTAGCGGGACGGAGACCCAGTACTTC. Residues: CASSHPVGTSGTETQYF.

The chain couples TRBV5-1 to TRBJ2-3; unclear D gene. Trimming stripped 5 bases from V and 2 bases from J, with 12 bases between. Germline V CDR1 and CDR2: SGHRS, YFSETQ. The CDR3 contains 14 residues. CDR3 bases: TGCGCCAGCAGTATAACATCCTACACAGATACGCAGTATTTT. Protein: CASSITSYTDTQYF.

The chain combines TRBV27 with TRBJ1-1; no reliable D call. Trimming took off 1 base at V and 11 bases at J, with 17 bases between the two ends. There are 14 residues in the CDR3. The germline V gene has CDR1 MNHEY and CDR2 SMNVEV (reference sequence). The CDR3, as DNA: TGTGCCAGCAGTTTATTCGGCGCCAAAGCGCGGGCTTTCTTT. Translation: CASSLFGAKARAFF.

The chain links TRBV7-3 to TRBJ1-2, with 7 bases that match TRBD1. Losses at the gene ends were 0 bases for V and 6 bases for J; bases not matched to a gene: 7. The germline CDR1 and CDR2 sequences are SGHTA and FQGTGA. The CDR3 is 15 residues long. Written as DNA, the CDR3 is TGTGCCAGCAGCTTAACTCCGGGACAGATCCATGGCTACACCTTC. Amino acids: CASSLTPGQIHGYTF.

The chain employs TRBV30 and TRBJ1-3; possibly TRBD1 for D (5 bases). V shed 3 bases and J shed 6 bases, with 18 bases lying between them. Germline lookup yields CDR1 GTSNPN and CDR2 SVGIG (reference sequence). This CDR3 region has 15 residues. The DNA for the CDR3 is TGTGCCTGGAGCCAAGGGGCTTCATTAGTAAACACCATATATTTT. Its translation is CAWSQGASLVNTIYF.

This chain links TRBV15 with TRBJ2-5; 8 nucleotides line up with TRBD1. CDR1 and CDR2 (germline): LNHNV, YYDKDF (reference sequence). This CDR3 region has 14 residues. Losses at the gene ends were 8 bases for V and 3 bases for J; bases not matched to a gene: 8. The CDR3 DNA reads as TGTGCCACCGCTGTGGGACAGGAAAAAGAGACCCAGTACTTC. Translating gives CATAVGQEKETQYF. Full variable domain (missing parts from reference TRBV15 and TRBJ2-5): DAMVIQNPRYQVTQFGKPVTLSCSQTLNHNVMYWYQQKSSQAPKLLFHYYDKDFNNEADTPDNFQSRRPNTSFCFLDIRSPGLGDTAMYLCATAVGQEKETQYFGPGTRLLVL.

This chain uses TRBV6-5 with TRBJ1-2; D remains unclear. Trimming shortened V by 0 bases and J by 0 bases, and 5 bases separated the two germline ends. Per germline, CDR1 MNHEY and CDR2 SVGAGI. CDR3 length: 14 amino acids. This CDR3 reads CASSYSDANYGYTF. Here the CDR3 DNA reads TGTGCCAGCAGTTACTCAGACGCTAACTATGGCTACACCTTC.

The rearrangement joins TRBV27 to TRBJ2-2, with TRBD2 matching over 9 bases. The CDR3 covers 17 residues. CDR1 MNHEY and CDR2 SMNVEV come from the germline V gene (reference sequence). The V segment lost 6 bases and the J segment 2 bases; nucleotides outside the gene matches: 10. CDR3 nucleotides: TGTGCCAGCAGAAGAAATAGCGGGGGCCATAACACCGGGGAGCTGTTTTTT. Translating it yields CASRRNSGGHNTGELFF.